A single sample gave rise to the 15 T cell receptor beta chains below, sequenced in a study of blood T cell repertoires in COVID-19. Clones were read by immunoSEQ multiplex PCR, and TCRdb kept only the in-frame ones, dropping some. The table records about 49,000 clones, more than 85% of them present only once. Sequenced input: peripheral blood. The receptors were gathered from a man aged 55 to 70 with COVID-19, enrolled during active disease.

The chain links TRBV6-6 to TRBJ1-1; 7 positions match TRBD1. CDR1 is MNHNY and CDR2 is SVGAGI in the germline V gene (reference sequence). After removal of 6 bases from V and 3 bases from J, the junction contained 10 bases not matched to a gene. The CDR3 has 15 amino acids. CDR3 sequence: CASRPHDREDTEAFF. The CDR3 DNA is TGTGCCAGCAGACCCCACGACAGGGAAGACACTGAAGCTTTCTTT.

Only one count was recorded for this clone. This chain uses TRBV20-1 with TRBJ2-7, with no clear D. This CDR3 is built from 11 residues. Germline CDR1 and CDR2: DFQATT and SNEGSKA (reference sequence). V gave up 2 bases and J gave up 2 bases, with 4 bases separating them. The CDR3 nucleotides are TGCAGTGCTAGACGGGCCTACGAGCAGTACTTC. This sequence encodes CSARRAYEQYF.

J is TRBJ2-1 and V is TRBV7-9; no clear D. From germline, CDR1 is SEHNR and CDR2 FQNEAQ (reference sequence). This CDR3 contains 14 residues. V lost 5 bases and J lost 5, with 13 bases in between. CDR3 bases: TGTGCCAGCAGCCCAACAAGACTGGACAATGAGCAGTTCTTC. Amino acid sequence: CASSPTRLDNEQFF.

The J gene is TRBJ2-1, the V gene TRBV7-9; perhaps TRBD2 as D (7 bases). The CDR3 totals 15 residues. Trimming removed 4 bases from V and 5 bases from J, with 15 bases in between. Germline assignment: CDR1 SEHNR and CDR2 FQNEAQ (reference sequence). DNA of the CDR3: TGTGCCAGCAGCTCGTGGCGGGGGCGAAACAATGAGCAGTTCTTC. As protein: CASSSWRGRNNEQFF.

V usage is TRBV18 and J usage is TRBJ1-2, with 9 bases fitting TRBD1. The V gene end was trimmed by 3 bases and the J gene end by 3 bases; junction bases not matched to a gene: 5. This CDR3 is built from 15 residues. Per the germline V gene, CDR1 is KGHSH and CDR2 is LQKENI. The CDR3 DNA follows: TGTGCCAGCTCACCGGGAAGGACAGGGGACTATGGCTACACCTTC. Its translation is CASSPGRTGDYGYTF.

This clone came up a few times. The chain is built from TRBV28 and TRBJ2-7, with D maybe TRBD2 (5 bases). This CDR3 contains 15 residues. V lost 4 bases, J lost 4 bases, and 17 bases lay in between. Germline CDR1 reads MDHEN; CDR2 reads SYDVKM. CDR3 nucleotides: TGTGCCAGCAGTTCAACTGGAGGAGCGACGTACGAGCAGTACTTC. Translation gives CASSSTGGATYEQYF.

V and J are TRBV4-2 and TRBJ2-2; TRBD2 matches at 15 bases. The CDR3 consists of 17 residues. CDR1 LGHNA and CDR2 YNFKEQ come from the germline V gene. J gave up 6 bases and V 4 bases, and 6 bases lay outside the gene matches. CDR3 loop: CASSPFRTSGGAGELFF. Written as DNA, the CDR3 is TGTGCCAGCAGCCCCTTCAGGACTAGCGGGGGGGCCGGGGAGCTGTTTTTT.

CDR3 bases: TGTGCCAGCAGGTCGCAGGGACTCAGTGGACAGCCCCAGCATTTT. Its protein is CASRSQGLSGQPQHF. The chain couples TRBV7-2 to TRBJ1-5, with TRBD1 as a possible D gene (5 bases). Germline V gene sequence: CDR1 SGHTA, CDR2 FQGNSA. Trimming removed 6 bases at V and 7 bases at J, with 19 bases between. The CDR3 loop spans 15 amino acids.

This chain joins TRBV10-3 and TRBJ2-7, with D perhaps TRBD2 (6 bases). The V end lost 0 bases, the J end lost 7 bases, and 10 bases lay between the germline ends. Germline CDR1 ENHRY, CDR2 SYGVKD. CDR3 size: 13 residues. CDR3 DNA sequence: TGTGCCATCAGTGAGTCGACTAGGTGGGAGCAGTACTTC. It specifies CAISESTRWEQYF.

For the CDR3, the DNA is TGTGCCAGCAGCGTAGGGAGTGTTAATAATGAAAAACTGTTTTTT. As protein: CASSVGSVNNEKLFF. The gene calls are TRBV9 and TRBJ1-4, with D unresolved. The CDR3 has 15 residues. V was shortened by 0 bases and J by 4 bases, with 10 bases between the two germline ends. From germline, CDR1 is SGDLS and CDR2 YYNGEE.

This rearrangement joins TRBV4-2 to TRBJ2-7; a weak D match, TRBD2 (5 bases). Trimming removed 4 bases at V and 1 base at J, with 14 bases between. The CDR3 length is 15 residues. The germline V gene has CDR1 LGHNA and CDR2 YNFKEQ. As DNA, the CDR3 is TGTGCCAGCAGCCCCCCCGGGAAGTTATCCTACGAGCAGTACTTC. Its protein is CASSPPGKLSYEQYF.

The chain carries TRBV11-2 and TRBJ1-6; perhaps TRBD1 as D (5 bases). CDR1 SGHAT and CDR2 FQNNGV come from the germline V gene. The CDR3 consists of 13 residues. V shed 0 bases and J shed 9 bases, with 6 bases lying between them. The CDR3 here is CASSLERGSPLHF. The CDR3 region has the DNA TGTGCCAGCAGCTTAGAAAGGGGTTCACCCCTCCACTTT.

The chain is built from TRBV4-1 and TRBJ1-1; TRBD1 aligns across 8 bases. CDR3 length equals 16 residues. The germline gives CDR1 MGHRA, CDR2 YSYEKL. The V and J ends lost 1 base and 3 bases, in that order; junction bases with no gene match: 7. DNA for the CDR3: TGCGCCAGCAGCCAAGCCAGCGGGACAGGTTACACTGAAGCTTTCTTT. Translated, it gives CASSQASGTGYTEAFF.

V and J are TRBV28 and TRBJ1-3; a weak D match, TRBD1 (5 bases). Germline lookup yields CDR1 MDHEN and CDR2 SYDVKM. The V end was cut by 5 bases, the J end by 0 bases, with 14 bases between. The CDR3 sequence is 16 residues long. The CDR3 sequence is CASSTLGGVSGNTIYF. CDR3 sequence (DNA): TGTGCCAGCAGTACCCTCGGGGGGGTCTCTGGAAACACCATATATTTT.

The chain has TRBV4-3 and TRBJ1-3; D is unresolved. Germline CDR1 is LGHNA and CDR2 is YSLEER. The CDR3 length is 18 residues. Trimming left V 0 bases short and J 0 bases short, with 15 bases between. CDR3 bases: TGCGCCAGCAGCCAAGATTTCGGAGGCTGGAGCTCTGGAAACACCATATATTTT. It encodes CASSQDFGGWSSGNTIYF.